This T cell receptor beta chain came from a study of blood T cell repertoires in COVID-19 (dated by TCRdb to 2020 to 2021). General notes on the study: Samples covering the acute and convalescent phases of COVID-19 were provided by collaborators in the United States, Italy and Spain. Deeply sampled blood TCRbeta repertoires from subjects exposed to, actively infected with, or recovered from COVID-19 were included in the dataset. Where HLA class I and class II types were available, the types were taken from metadata supplied by the sample provider, not from assay-based typing. The material from the prospective study consisted of cDNA or gDNA derived from T cells, B-cell-depleted T cells, or PBMCs. The repertoires were made available in a free public database intended to serve as a resource for research on the immune response to SARS-CoV-2. Samples were obtained from the ongoing ImmuneRACE study (first 160 participants) and from 950 to 1,500 subjects provided by 6 global collaborators. Nearly every sample came with metadata listing a de-identified subject ID, COVID-19 status, age in years and sex.

The study at large found these results: How much clinical and demographic metadata was included differed by source and by participant, and the metadata was provided uncurated.

Measured from the cysteine to the phenylalanine, the CDR3 is 13 residues long. Kept here is only the CDR3 DNA, which spans 39 bases and is read in frame from base 1. V and J are truncated by 5 bases and 9 bases respectively, leaving an intervening sequence of 11 bases. The collaborating institutions used their own protocols to collect whole blood in K2EDTA tubes. Collaborator samples were shipped for TCRbeta analysis as frozen whole blood, isolated PBMCs, or DNA extracted from either sample type. TCRbeta CDR3 regions were amplified from genomic DNA by means of the immunoSEQ Assay, a bias-controlled multiplex PCR. Concerning the study's data processing: Within the assay, amplification of reference gene primers was used to estimate how many nucleated cells each sample contained. To quantify the absolute abundance of each unique TCRbeta CDR3 rearrangement, sequence reads were collapsed and filtered. Productive Simpson clonality was computed per sample as the square root of Simpson's diversity index over productive rearrangements. The source is immuneACCESS, and TCRdb retained only in-frame sequences with V and J called. Part of the clones is not carried over; for the studies checked, unresolved V genes explain less than half of this, and the remainder is unexplained. V and J calls plus clone size are reproduced from that table; the DNA served to infer D and trimming. This sample comprises roughly 97,000 clones, approximately 84% of them detected only once. Clones ranked in the top ten supply more than 9% of the sample.

Only one count was recorded for this clone. It lacks a known antigen. No qualities accompany the bases; no much larger clone lies one base away. The receptor was derived from a man aged 65 to 79 with acute or convalescent COVID-19. Source material: peripheral blood. Here the chain combines TRBV12-3 or TRBV12-4 and TRBJ1-6; the D gene is not confidently resolved. The nucleotide sequence is given as TGTGCCAGCAGTGTAGGAGGAGGTTCACCCCTCCACTTT. It translates to CASSVGGGSPLHF.